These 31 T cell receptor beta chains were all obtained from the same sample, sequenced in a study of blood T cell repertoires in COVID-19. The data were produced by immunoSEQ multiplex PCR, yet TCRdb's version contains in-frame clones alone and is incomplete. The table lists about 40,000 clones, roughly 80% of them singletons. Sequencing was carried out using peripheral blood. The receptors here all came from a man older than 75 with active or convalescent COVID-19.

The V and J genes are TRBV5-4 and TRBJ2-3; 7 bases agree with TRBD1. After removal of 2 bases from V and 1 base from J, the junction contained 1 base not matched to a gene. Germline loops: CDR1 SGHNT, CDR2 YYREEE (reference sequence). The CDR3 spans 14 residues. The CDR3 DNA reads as TGTGCCAGCAGCTTAGACAGGGGCACAGATACGCAGTATTTT. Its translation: CASSLDRGTDTQYF.

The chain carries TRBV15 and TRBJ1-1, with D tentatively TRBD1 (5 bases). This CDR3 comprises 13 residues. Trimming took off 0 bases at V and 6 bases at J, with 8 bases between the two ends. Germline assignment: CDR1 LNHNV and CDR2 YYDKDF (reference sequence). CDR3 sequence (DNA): TGTGCCACCAGCAGAGATTGGGGGGCTGAAGCTTTCTTT. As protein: CATSRDWGAEAFF.

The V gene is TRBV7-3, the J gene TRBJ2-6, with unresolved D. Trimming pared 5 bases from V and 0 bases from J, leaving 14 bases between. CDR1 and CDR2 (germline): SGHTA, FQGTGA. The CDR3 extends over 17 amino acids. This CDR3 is CASSPNLSGSGANVLTF. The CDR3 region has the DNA TGTGCCAGCAGCCCCAACCTCTCGGGCTCTGGGGCCAACGTCCTGACTTTC.

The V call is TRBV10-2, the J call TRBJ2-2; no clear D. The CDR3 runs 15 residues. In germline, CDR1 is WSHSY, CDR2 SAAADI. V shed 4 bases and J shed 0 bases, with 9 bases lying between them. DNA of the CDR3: TGCGCCAGCAGTGTTGACACCTCGAACACCGGGGAGCTGTTTTTT. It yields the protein CASSVDTSNTGELFF.

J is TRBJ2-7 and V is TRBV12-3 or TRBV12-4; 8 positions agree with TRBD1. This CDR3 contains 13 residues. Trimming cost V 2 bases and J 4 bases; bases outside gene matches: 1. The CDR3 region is CASSLNRGYEQYF. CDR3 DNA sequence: TGTGCCAGCAGTTTAAACAGGGGGTACGAGCAGTACTTC.

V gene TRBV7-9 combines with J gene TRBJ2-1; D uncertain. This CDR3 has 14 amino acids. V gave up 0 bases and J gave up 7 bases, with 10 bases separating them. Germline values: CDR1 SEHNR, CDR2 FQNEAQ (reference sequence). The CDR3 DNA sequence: TGTGCCAGCAGCTTAGCGTTGAGTCTTAATGAGCAGTTCTTC. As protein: CASSLALSLNEQFF.

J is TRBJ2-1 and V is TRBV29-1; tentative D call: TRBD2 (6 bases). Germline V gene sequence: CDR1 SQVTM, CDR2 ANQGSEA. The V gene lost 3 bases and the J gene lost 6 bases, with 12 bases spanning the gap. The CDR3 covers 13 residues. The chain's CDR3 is CSVEGGKSNEQFF. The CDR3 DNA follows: TGCAGCGTTGAGGGGGGTAAGAGCAATGAGCAGTTCTTC.

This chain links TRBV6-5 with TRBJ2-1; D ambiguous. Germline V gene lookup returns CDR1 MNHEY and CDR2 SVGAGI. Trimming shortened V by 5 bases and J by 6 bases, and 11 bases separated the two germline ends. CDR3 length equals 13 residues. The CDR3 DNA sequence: TGTGCCAGCAGTACACCTCTCCCCAATGAGCAGTTCTTC. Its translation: CASSTPLPNEQFF.

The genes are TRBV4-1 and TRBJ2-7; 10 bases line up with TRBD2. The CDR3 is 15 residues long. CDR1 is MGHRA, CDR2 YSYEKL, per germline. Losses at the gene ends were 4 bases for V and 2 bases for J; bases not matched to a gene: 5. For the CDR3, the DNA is TGCGCCAGCAGCCGGACTAGCGGAGCAGCCTACGAGCAGTACTTC. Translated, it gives CASSRTSGAAYEQYF.

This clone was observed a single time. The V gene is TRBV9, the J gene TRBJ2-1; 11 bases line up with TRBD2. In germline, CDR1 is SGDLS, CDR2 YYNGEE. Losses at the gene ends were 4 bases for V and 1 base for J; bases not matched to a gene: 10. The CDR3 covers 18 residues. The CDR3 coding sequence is TGTGCCAGCAGCACTCTAGCGGGGGGAATCCTTTCCTACAATGAGCAGTTCTTC. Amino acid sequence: CASSTLAGGILSYNEQFF.

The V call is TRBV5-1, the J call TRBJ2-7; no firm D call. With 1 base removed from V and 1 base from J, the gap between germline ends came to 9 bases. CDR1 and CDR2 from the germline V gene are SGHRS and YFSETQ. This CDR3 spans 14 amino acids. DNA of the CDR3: TGCGCCAGCAGCTTGTCGGTTCCTTCCTACGAGCAGTACTTC. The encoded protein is CASSLSVPSYEQYF.

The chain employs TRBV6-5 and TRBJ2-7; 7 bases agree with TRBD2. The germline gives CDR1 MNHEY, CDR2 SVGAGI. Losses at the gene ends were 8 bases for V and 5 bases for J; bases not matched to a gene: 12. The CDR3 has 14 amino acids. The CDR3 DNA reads TGTGCCAGCGTCCGCGGCGGGAGCCTGAACGAGCAGTACTTC. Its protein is CASVRGGSLNEQYF.

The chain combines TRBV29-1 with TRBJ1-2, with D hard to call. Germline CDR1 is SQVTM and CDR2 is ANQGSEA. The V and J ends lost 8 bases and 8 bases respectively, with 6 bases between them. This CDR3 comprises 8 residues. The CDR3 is CSPGGYTF. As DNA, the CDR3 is TGCAGCCCCGGGGGCTACACCTTC. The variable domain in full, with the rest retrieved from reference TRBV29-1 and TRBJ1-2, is SAVISQKPSRDICQRGTSLTIQCQVDSQVTMMFWYRQQPGQSLTLIATANQGSEATYESGFVIDKFPISRPNLTFSTLTVSNMSPEDSSIYLCSPGGYTFGSGTRLTVV.

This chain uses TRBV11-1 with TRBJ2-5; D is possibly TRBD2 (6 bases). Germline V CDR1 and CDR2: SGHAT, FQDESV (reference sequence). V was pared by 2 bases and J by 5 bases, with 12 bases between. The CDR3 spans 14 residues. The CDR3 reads CASSLMGGGETQYF. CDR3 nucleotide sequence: TGTGCCAGCAGCTTAATGGGAGGAGGGGAGACCCAGTACTTC.

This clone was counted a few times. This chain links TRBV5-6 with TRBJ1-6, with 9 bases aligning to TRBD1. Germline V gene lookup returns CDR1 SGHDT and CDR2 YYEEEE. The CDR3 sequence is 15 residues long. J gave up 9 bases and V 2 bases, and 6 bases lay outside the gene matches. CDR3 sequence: CASSFGDRESSPLHF. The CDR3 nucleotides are TGTGCCAGCAGCTTCGGGGACAGGGAAAGTTCACCCCTCCACTTT.

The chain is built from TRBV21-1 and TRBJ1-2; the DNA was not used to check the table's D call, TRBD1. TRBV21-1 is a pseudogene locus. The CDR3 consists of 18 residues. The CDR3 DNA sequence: TGTGCCAGCAGCAAAGCGCTTTGCAGGGGTCCGAGTAATTATGGCTACACCTTC. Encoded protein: CASSKALCRGPSNYGYTF.

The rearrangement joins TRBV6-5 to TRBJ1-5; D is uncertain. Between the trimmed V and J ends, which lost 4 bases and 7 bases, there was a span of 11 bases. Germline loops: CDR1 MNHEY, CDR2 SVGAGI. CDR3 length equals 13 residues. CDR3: CASSLASSQPQHF. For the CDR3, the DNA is TGTGCCAGCAGTTTAGCGTCCTCCCAGCCCCAGCATTTT.

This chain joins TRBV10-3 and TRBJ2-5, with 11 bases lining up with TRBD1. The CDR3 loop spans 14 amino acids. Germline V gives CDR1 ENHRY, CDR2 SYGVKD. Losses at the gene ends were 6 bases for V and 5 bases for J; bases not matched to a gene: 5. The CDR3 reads CAIRADRGQETQYF. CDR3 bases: TGTGCCATCAGGGCGGACAGGGGGCAGGAGACCCAGTACTTC.

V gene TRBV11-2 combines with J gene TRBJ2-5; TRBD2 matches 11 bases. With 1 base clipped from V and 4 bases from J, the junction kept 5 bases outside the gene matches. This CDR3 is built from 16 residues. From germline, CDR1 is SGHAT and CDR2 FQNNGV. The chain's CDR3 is CASSLGGLAGGETQYF. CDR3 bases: TGTGCCAGCAGCTTAGGCGGTCTAGCGGGGGGAGAGACCCAGTACTTC.

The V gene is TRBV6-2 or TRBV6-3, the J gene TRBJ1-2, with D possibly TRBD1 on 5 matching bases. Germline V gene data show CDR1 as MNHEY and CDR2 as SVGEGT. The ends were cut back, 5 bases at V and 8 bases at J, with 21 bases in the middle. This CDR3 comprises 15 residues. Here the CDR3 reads CASSLDSPRSVGYTF. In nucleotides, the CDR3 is TGTGCCAGCAGTCTCGACAGCCCAAGATCCGTAGGCTACACCTTC.

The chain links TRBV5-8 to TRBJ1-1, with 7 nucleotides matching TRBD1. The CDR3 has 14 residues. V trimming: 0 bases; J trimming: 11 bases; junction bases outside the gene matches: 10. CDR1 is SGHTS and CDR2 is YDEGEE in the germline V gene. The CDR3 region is CASSLGSTGDRAFF. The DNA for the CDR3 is TGTGCCAGCAGCTTGGGATCCACAGGGGATCGGGCTTTCTTT.

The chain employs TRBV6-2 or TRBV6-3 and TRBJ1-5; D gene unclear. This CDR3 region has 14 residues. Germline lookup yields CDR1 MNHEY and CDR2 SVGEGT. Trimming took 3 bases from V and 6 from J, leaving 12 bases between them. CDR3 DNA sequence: TGTGCCAGCAGTTATAGTGATTTCGGTCAGCCCCAGCATTTT. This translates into CASSYSDFGQPQHF.

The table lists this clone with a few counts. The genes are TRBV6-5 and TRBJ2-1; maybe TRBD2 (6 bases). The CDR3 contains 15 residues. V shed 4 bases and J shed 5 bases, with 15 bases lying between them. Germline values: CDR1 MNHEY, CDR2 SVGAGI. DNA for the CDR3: TGTGCCAGCAGTTCCCGGAGGGGTAGTAACAATGAGCAGTTCTTC. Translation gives CASSSRRGSNNEQFF.

CDR3 DNA sequence: TGTGCCAGCAGTGATCTCGGGAACACCCTAGAAGCTTTCTTT. This gives the protein CASSDLGNTLEAFF. V and J are TRBV2 and TRBJ1-1; D is undetermined. The germline gives CDR1 SNHLY, CDR2 FYNNEI. V shed 3 bases and J shed 8 bases, with 16 bases lying between them. There are 14 residues in the CDR3.

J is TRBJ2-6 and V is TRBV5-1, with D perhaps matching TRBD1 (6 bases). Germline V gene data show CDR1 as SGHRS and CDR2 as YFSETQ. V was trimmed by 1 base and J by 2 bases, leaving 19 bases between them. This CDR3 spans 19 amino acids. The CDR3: CASSLPGTYGTTGANVLTF. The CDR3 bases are TGCGCCAGCAGCTTGCCCGGGACCTATGGGACAACTGGGGCCAACGTCCTGACTTTC.

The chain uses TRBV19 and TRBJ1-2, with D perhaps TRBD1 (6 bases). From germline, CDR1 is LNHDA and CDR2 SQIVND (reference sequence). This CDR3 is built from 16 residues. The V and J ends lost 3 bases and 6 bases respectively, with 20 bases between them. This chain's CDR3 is CASSMSPQGTINGYTF. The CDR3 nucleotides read TGTGCCAGTAGTATGAGCCCTCAGGGGACGATTAATGGCTACACCTTC.

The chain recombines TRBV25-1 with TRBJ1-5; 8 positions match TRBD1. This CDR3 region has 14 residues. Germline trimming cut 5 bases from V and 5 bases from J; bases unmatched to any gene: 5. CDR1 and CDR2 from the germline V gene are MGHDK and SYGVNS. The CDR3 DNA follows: TGTGCCAGCAGTCGGACAGGGAGGGATCAGCCCCAGCATTTT. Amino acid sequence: CASSRTGRDQPQHF.

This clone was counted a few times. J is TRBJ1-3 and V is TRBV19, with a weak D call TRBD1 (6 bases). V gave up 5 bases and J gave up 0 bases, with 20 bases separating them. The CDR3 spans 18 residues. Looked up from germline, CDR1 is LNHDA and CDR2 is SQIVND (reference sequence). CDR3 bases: TGTGCCAGTAGTGGTCTAAACAGGGCCAAAAACTCTGGAAACACCATATATTTT. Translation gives CASSGLNRAKNSGNTIYF.

The CDR3 bases are TGTGCCAGCTCATCATACGTCCGGATTACAGGGTTGAACACTGAAGCTTTCTTT. Its translation: CASSSYVRITGLNTEAFF. The genes are TRBV18 and TRBJ1-1; a possible D gene is TRBD1 (6 bases). The CDR3 is 18 amino acids. Germline V gene sequence: CDR1 KGHSH, CDR2 LQKENI. Between the trimmed V and J ends, which lost 5 bases and 0 bases, there was a span of 22 bases. Full variable domain (rest looked up from reference TRBV18 and TRBJ1-1): NAGVMQNPRHLVRRRGQEARLRCSPMKGHSHVYWYRQLPEEGLKFMVYLQKENIIDESGMPKERFSAEFPKEGPSILRIQQVVRGDSAAYFCASSSYVRITGLNTEAFFGQGTRLTVV.

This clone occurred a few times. CDR3 bases: TGTGCCAGCAGCCCTGGACAGGGGAACACTGAAGCTTTCTTT. Residues: CASSPGQGNTEAFF. This chain links TRBV7-6 with TRBJ1-1; 8 bases are shared with TRBD1. With 5 bases clipped from V and 1 base from J, the junction kept 3 bases outside the gene matches. CDR1 and CDR2 (germline): SGHVS, FNYEAQ. This CDR3 is built from 14 residues.

Here the CDR3 reads CASSLLGEGTGANVLTF. The CDR3 bases are TGTGCCAGCAGCTTACTAGGGGAGGGAACTGGGGCCAACGTCCTGACTTTC. J is TRBJ2-6 and V is TRBV11-2; 7 nucleotides line up with TRBD2. The CDR3 has 17 amino acids. With V trimmed by 2 bases and J by 2 bases, 6 bases remained unmatched. CDR1 and CDR2 from the germline V gene are SGHAT and FQNNGV. Together with reference TRBV11-2 and TRBJ2-6, the CDR3 gives the full variable domain: EAGVAQSPRYKIIEKRQSVAFWCNPISGHATLYWYQQILGQGPKLLIQFQNNGVVDDSQLPKDRFSAERLKGVDSTLKIQPAKLEDSAVYLCASSLLGEGTGANVLTFGAGSRLTVL.